One and the same sample provided the 6 T cell receptor beta chains below, sequenced in a study of T cell responses to AZD1222 COVID-19 vaccine. TCRdb keeps only in-frame clones here, not all; method: immunoSEQ multiplex PCR. The table has more than 65,000 clones, around four fifths seen once. Specimen: peripheral blood, collected 28 days after the second AZD1222 dose. Receptors were obtained from an adult who received the AZD1222 COVID-19 vaccine.

The chain recombines TRBV6-5 with TRBJ2-7; TRBD2 matches 8 bases. Germline V gives CDR1 MNHEY, CDR2 SVGAGI. The V and J ends lost 6 bases and 6 bases, in that order; junction bases with no gene match: 7. This CDR3 region has 13 residues. The CDR3 DNA reads TGTGCCAGCAGCCCCTTAACTAGCGGCGAGCAGTACTTC. It specifies CASSPLTSGEQYF.

In its sample, this clone was seen once. CDR3 sequence reads: CASTSQGPNYGYTF. The DNA for the CDR3 is TGTGCCAGCACCAGCCAGGGGCCTAACTATGGCTACACCTTC. The chain links TRBV2 to TRBJ1-2, with D perhaps matching TRBD1 (6 bases). V was cut by 7 bases and J by 0 bases, with 12 bases left in between. Germline V gene lookup returns CDR1 SNHLY and CDR2 FYNNEI. This CDR3 contains 14 residues.

This sequence joins TRBV19 and TRBJ2-7, with a weak D call TRBD1 (6 bases). The CDR3 covers 15 residues. V lost 5 bases to trimming and J lost 0 bases, with 14 bases between them. CDR1 LNHDA and CDR2 SQIVND come from the germline V gene (reference sequence). CDR3 DNA sequence: TGTGCCAGTAGTCTCCATGGACAGACCTCCTACGAGCAGTACTTC. Translated, it gives CASSLHGQTSYEQYF. The whole variable domain, remainder taken from reference TRBV19 and TRBJ2-7, is DGGITQSPKYLFRKEGQNVTLSCEQNLNHDAMYWYRQDPGQGLRLIYYSQIVNDFQKGDIAEGYSVSREKKESFPLTVTSAQKNPTAFYLCASSLHGQTSYEQYFGPGTRLTVT.

The gene calls are TRBV21-1 and TRBJ1-5; TRBD1, the D gene given by the table, was not confirmed from the DNA. TRBV21-1 is listed as a pseudogene. The CDR3 totals 15 residues. CDR3 amino acids: CASSGETGDHQPQHF. CDR3 DNA: TGTGCCAGCAGCGGGGAGACAGGGGATCATCAGCCCCAGCATTTT.

V gene TRBV5-4 combines with J gene TRBJ2-3; D uncertain. The V end lost 3 bases, the J end lost 4 bases, and 9 bases lay between the germline ends. The V gene's germline CDR1 is SGHNT and CDR2 YYREEE (reference sequence). This CDR3 has 13 amino acids. The CDR3 bases are TGTGCCAGCAGCTCCGTGAACCCAGATACGCAGTATTTT. This sequence encodes CASSSVNPDTQYF.

The rearrangement links TRBV19 to TRBJ1-2; D remains ambiguous. Germline V CDR1 and CDR2: LNHDA, SQIVND (reference sequence). V lost 1 base and J 4 bases, leaving 10 bases between the germline ends. The CDR3 runs 14 residues. CDR3 nucleotide sequence: TGTGCCAGTAGTATAGGCCCCCAACTCTATGGCTACACCTTC. This sequence encodes CASSIGPQLYGYTF.